This entry lists 9 T cell receptor beta chains sequenced from one sample in a study of OX40 agonist ivuxolimab in advanced cancers. Libraries were constructed by the immunoSEQ multiplex PCR assay. TCRdb stores this immuneACCESS table with in-frame sequences only. Part of the clones is absent; in the studies checked, under half of the shortfall reflects unresolved V genes, and no reason is known for the rest. The sample table records about 94,000 clones; roughly 84% of these occur just once. Under 0.35% of the sample lies in the top ten. The material sequenced was CD4+ or CD8+ T cells sorted from blood, taken in a trial of the OX40 agonist ivuxolimab. These receptor sequences come from an adult with an advanced solid tumor such as melanoma, head and neck, liver or kidney cancer.

A single count supports this clone. The rearrangement uses TRBV5-1 and TRBJ1-2; 9 bases agree with TRBD1. The CDR3 is 14 amino acids. Trimming cost V 4 bases and J 7 bases; bases outside gene matches: 8. The germline V gene encodes CDR1 SGHRS and CDR2 YFSETQ. In DNA, the CDR3 is TGCGCCAGCAGCGCGGACAGGGGAAGTTCTGGCTACACCTTC. Amino acid sequence: CASSADRGSSGYTF.

The chain links TRBV12-5 to TRBJ2-1; TRBD2 matches at 12 bases. Germline V CDR1 and CDR2: LGHNT, FRNRAP. This CDR3 region has 17 residues. J gave up 0 bases and V 6 bases, and 6 bases lay outside the gene matches. The CDR3 reads CASGTGLAGSSYNEQFF. The CDR3 DNA reads as TGTGCTAGTGGCACCGGACTAGCGGGGAGCTCCTACAATGAGCAGTTCTTC. The full variable domain, with the rest looked up from reference TRBV12-5 and TRBJ2-1, is DARVTQTPRHKVTEMGQEVTMRCQPILGHNTVFWYRQTMMQGLELLAYFRNRAPLDDSGMPKDRFSAEMPDATLATLKIQPSEPRDSAVYFCASGTGLAGSSYNEQFFGPGTRLTVL.

The V and J genes are TRBV7-9 and TRBJ2-5; 11 nucleotides agree with TRBD2. Germline CDR1 and CDR2: SEHNR and FQNEAQ (reference sequence). The CDR3 length is 17 residues. V gave up 0 bases and J gave up 3 bases; unmatched junction bases: 6. The CDR3: CASSLASGGASKETQYF. CDR3 bases: TGTGCCAGCAGCTTAGCTAGCGGGGGGGCGAGTAAAGAGACCCAGTACTTC.

The rearrangement joins TRBV27 to TRBJ2-7, with D unresolved. Germline V lookup: CDR1 MNHEY, CDR2 SMNVEV (reference sequence). The CDR3 loop spans 11 amino acids. Trimming pared 6 bases from V and 5 bases from J, leaving 8 bases between. The CDR3 bases are TGTGCCAGCAGATCACACCACGAGCAGTACTTC. As protein: CASRSHHEQYF.

V is TRBV5-1 and J is TRBJ1-3, with unresolved D. This CDR3 is built from 14 residues. Trimming removed 2 bases from V and 0 bases from J, with 6 bases in between. Germline-derived CDR1 and CDR2 are SGHRS and YFSETQ. The CDR3 reads CASSLTDSGNTIYF. The CDR3 nucleotides are TGCGCCAGCAGCTTAACAGACTCTGGAAACACCATATATTTT.

This clone was seen only once. The CDR3 DNA sequence: TGTGCCAGCAGCCATGGGATAGGGGCGGGGGCCAACGTCCTGACTTTC. Its translation: CASSHGIGAGANVLTF. The chain combines TRBV11-2 with TRBJ2-6; tentative D call: TRBD1 (5 bases). CDR3 length: 16 amino acids. Between the trimmed V and J ends, which lost 5 bases and 4 bases, there was a span of 15 bases. Germline values: CDR1 SGHAT, CDR2 FQNNGV.

This clone was counted once. J is TRBJ1-3 and V is TRBV7-9; 8 bases line up with TRBD1. The V gene's germline CDR1 is SEHNR and CDR2 FQNEAQ (reference sequence). V dropped 4 bases and J dropped 3; count of bases not matched to a gene: 5. There are 15 residues in the CDR3. DNA of the CDR3: TGTGCCAGCAGCTATGGACAGGGCGGTGGAAACACCATATATTTT. It codes for CASSYGQGGGNTIYF.

The chain combines TRBV28 with TRBJ1-3, with TRBD1 matching over 12 bases. The germline V gene has CDR1 MDHEN and CDR2 SYDVKM. The ends lost 4 bases at V and 3 bases at J; junction bases unmatched: 13. The CDR3 runs to 19 residues. As DNA, the CDR3 is TGTGCCAGCAGTTCCCGCCCCGGGACAGGGGGCGCCTTTGGAAACACCATATATTTT. Amino acids: CASSSRPGTGGAFGNTIYF.

The table lists this clone with a count of one. The J gene is TRBJ1-3, the V gene TRBV5-8; 10 bases line up with TRBD1. The germline V gene encodes CDR1 SGHTS and CDR2 YDEGEE. This CDR3 contains 16 residues. Germline trimming cut 0 bases from V and 14 bases from J; bases unmatched to any gene: 14. In DNA, the CDR3 is TGTGCCAGCAGCTTGGGGTCCCGGGACAGGGGATCCTCCGTATATTTT. Its protein product is CASSLGSRDRGSSVYF.